Listed below are T cell receptor beta chains from one sample, sequenced in a study of Ad26.COV2.S vaccination and SARS-CoV-2 variants. This table comes from immunoSEQ multiplex PCR, and its TCRdb copy is limited to in-frame clones, with some not included. In the table there are some 330,000 clones, almost 90% of which are singletons. The specimen was peripheral blood, collected in a trial of Ad26.COV2.S vaccine versus placebo. Source of these receptors: a person between 18 and 59 years old who received the Ad26.COV2.S COVID-19 vaccine or a placebo. The CDR3 runs from the conserved cysteine through the conserved F or W. The D gene is left open where the match is weak. A row's size may be missing; if present it is once, few, many or a size class.

J gene,clone size,V gene,D gene,CDR3 DNA,CDR3 protein
TRBJ1-1,once,TRBV7-3,-,TGTGCCAGCAGCTTTGGGGGGGATGAAGCTTTCTTT,CASSFGGDEAFF
TRBJ1-6,-,TRBV10-3,-,TGTGCCATCAGTGAACGGGGGAATTCACCCCTCCACTTT,CAISERGNSPLHF
TRBJ2-2,-,TRBV3-1/TRBV3-2,-,TGTGCCAGCAGCCCAGCATGGATCGGGGAGCTGTTTTTT,CASSPAWIGELFF
TRBJ1-4,once,TRBV6-2/TRBV6-3,-,TGTGCCAGCAGTTACCTCGGGCTCACTAATGAAAAACTGTTTTTT,CASSYLGLTNEKLFF
TRBJ1-1,-,TRBV25-1,-,TGTGCCAGCTCAAATATCGGGAGTAGCGGTGAAGCTTTCTTT,CASSNIGSSGEAFF
TRBJ2-3,-,TRBV5-1,-,TGCGCCAGCCTCGCCGCAGATACGCAGTATTTT,CASLAADTQYF
TRBJ2-2,-,TRBV11-3,-,TGTGCCAGCAGCTTAGATCGCGGGGAGCTGTTTTTT,CASSLDRGELFF
TRBJ1-4,once,TRBV29-1,TRBD1,TGCAGCGTTGAAGAGCAAAGACAGGGGGCTCGTGAAAAACTGTTTTTT,CSVEEQRQGAREKLFF
TRBJ1-2,-,TRBV28,-,TGTGCCAGCAGTTTATCTTTGGGGGAGAATGGCTACACCTTC,CASSLSLGENGYTF
TRBJ1-1,-,TRBV27,-,TGTGCCGGGAAATTCATTCGGCCCAACACTGAAGCTTTCTTT,CAGKFIRPNTEAFF
TRBJ2-5,-,TRBV19,-,TGTGCCAGTAGTATGGGTACTAAAAGGCGCGGAGAGACCCAGTACTTC,CASSMGTKRRGETQYF
TRBJ2-2,-,TRBV27,-,TGTGCCAGCAGTTTAATAACCGGGGAGCTGTTTTTT,CASSLITGELFF